The sample holds one count of the clone carrying this TCR beta chain. The CDR3 runs 15 residues. From germline, CDR1 is SGHTA and CDR2 FQGNSA. Trimming removed 0 bases at V and 2 bases at J, with 10 bases between. The data are from a study of control samples from healthy donors and cancer patients. Repertoires were generated with immunoSEQ multiplex PCR, while TCRdb's copy carries only in-frame clones and drops some. This table has 65,000 to 100,000 clones, about 89% appearing once. The TCR sequence derives from a man aged 50 to 59 in good health. This rearrangement joins TRBV7-2 to TRBJ1-2; no firm D call. The sequenced sample consisted of blood. The CDR3 nucleotides read TGTGCCAGCAGCTTAGCGTTTAGGAGCAACTATGGCTACACCTTC. It yields the protein CASSLAFRSNYGYTF.